The 13 T cell receptor beta chains presented below share a single source sample, sequenced in a study of PD-1 blockade in classical Hodgkin lymphoma. Only in-frame clones appear in the TCRdb table, and some are missing; sequencing was by immunoSEQ multiplex PCR. The table includes some 100,000 clones, about 89% detected once. All patients experienced relapse after autologous stem cell transplantation, and brentuximab vedotin exposure was variable. Sequenced here: peripheral blood mononuclear cells (PBMCs), sampled before the second cycle of nivolumab. The source is a human donor with classical Hodgkin lymphoma.

The chain's CDR3 is CASSLALQGLYGYTF. The CDR3 nucleotides read TGTGCCAGCAGCTTGGCCTTGCAGGGGTTGTATGGCTACACCTTC. This chain links TRBV5-8 with TRBJ1-2; a weak D match, TRBD1 (6 bases). Germline CDR1 reads SGHTS; CDR2 reads YDEGEE. Trimming removed 0 bases from V and 5 bases from J, with 14 bases in between. The CDR3 has 15 residues.

V usage is TRBV27 and J usage is TRBJ1-6; the match to TRBD1 covers 7 bases. Germline-derived CDR1 and CDR2 are MNHEY and SMNVEV (reference sequence). Trimming removed 0 bases from V and 13 bases from J; junction bases left unmatched: 15. This CDR3 has 17 amino acids. CDR3 DNA: TGTGCCAGCAGTTTATCGAGCGACAGGGTACCTTTCGGGCCCCTCCACTTT. Protein sequence: CASSLSSDRVPFGPLHF.

This clone was observed a single time. The rearrangement joins TRBV7-9 to TRBJ2-1, with D tentatively TRBD1 (5 bases). CDR1 is SEHNR and CDR2 is FQNEAQ in the germline V gene (reference sequence). Trimming took 1 base from V and 4 from J, leaving 17 bases between them. The CDR3 contains 17 residues. The CDR3 bases are TGTGCCAGCAGCTTAGGCACCCCAGGGTTAGAATACAATGAGCAGTTCTTC. Protein product: CASSLGTPGLEYNEQFF.

The chain combines TRBV10-2 with TRBJ2-7, with a possible D match to TRBD1 (6 bases). This CDR3 contains 12 residues. From germline, CDR1 is WSHSY and CDR2 SAAADI. Trimming shortened V by 8 bases and J by 2 bases, and 10 bases separated the two germline ends. As DNA, the CDR3 is TGCGCCAGCGGACAGACAGCCTACGAGCAGTACTTC. This sequence encodes CASGQTAYEQYF.

The chain employs TRBV30 and TRBJ1-1; D uncertain. Per the germline V gene, CDR1 is GTSNPN and CDR2 is SVGIG (reference sequence). The CDR3 spans 12 residues. CDR3 residues: CGFGRENTEAFF. For the CDR3, the DNA is TGTGGCTTTGGACGGGAGAACACTGAAGCTTTCTTT.

The chain carries TRBV7-9 and TRBJ1-5; 9 bases line up with TRBD1. J was trimmed by 4 bases and V by 3 bases; bases with no gene match: 7. The V gene's germline CDR1 is SEHNR and CDR2 FQNEAQ (reference sequence). This CDR3 is built from 16 residues. CDR3 protein: CASSFSGTGPNQPQHF. For the CDR3, the DNA is TGTGCCAGCAGCTTTTCCGGGACAGGGCCTAATCAGCCCCAGCATTTT.

Notes on this clone: In the same sample, other DNA sequences code for this CDR3. The rearrangement uses TRBV2 and TRBJ2-7; D remains unclear. The CDR3 runs to 13 residues. V was trimmed by 11 bases and J by 2 bases, leaving 16 bases between them. CDR1 is SNHLY, CDR2 FYNNEI, per germline. The CDR3 region is CAFSTGWPYEQYF. CDR3 nucleotides: TGTGCCTTCTCGACGGGTTGGCCCTACGAGCAGTACTTC.

This rearrangement joins TRBV7-9 to TRBJ2-3; TRBD1 or TRBD2 may be the D gene (5 bases each). In germline, CDR1 is SEHNR, CDR2 FQNEAQ (reference sequence). The CDR3 consists of 14 residues. The V end was cut by 5 bases, the J end by 0 bases, with 9 bases between. The DNA for the CDR3 is TGTGCCAGCAGCCGGGACGCTAGCACAGATACGCAGTATTTT. This encodes CASSRDASTDTQYF.

V usage is TRBV5-1 and J usage is TRBJ2-2; D possibly corresponds to TRBD1 (5 bases). Germline V lookup: CDR1 SGHRS, CDR2 YFSETQ. Between the trimmed V and J ends, which lost 0 bases and 7 bases, there was a span of 13 bases. This CDR3 has 15 residues. CDR3 bases: TGCGCCAGCAGCTTGGCAGGGTATCGAGTCGGGGAGCTGTTTTTT. It encodes CASSLAGYRVGELFF.

The chain employs TRBV4-3 and TRBJ2-7; D is perhaps TRBD1 or TRBD2 (6 bases each). The V end lost 0 bases, the J end lost 5 bases, and 17 bases lay between the germline ends. The CDR3 consists of 16 residues. CDR1 and CDR2 from the germline V gene are LGHNA and YSLEER. The CDR3, as DNA: TGCGCCAGCAGCCAAGATCGCTCAGGGGACTGGAACGAGCAGTACTTC. This codes for CASSQDRSGDWNEQYF.

The CDR3 nucleotides read TGTGCCAGCAGTTACTCGATGTCCGGGACCACAGATACGCAGTATTTT. It is translated as CASSYSMSGTTDTQYF. The gene calls are TRBV6-5 and TRBJ2-3, with D perhaps being TRBD1 or TRBD2 (5 bases each). Germline CDR1 is MNHEY and CDR2 is SVGAGI. V lost 0 bases, J lost 2 bases, and 12 bases lay in between. This CDR3 contains 16 residues.

The rearrangement joins TRBV30 to TRBJ2-3, with 9 bases fitting TRBD2. The J segment lost 2 bases and the V segment lost 3 bases, leaving 12 bases of the junction unmatched. The CDR3 has 17 amino acids. Per the germline V gene, CDR1 is GTSNPN and CDR2 is SVGIG (reference sequence). In DNA form, the CDR3 reads TGTGCCTGGAGCCGTGGGGGTAGCGGGGGTGTCACAGATACGCAGTATTTT. It codes for CAWSRGGSGGVTDTQYF.

The chain links TRBV28 to TRBJ2-1, with 11 nucleotides matching TRBD1. CDR3 length: 17 residues. From germline, CDR1 is MDHEN and CDR2 SYDVKM. The V and J ends lost 5 bases and 9 bases, in that order; junction bases with no gene match: 15. The CDR3 DNA reads TGTGCCAGCAGTATTGGCCCTCCCGGGACAGGGGGGACTGAGCAGTTCTTC. This gives the protein CASSIGPPGTGGTEQFF.